This T cell receptor beta chain originates from a study of T cell repertoires in ileal Crohn's disease. Germline values: CDR1 MDHEN, CDR2 SYDVKM. This CDR3 has 17 residues. The germline V and J ends were trimmed by 6 bases and 4 bases, with 22 bases remaining between them. The study's findings and limits: Compared with CD4 T cells, sorted CD8 cells carried more expanded clones.

The table came from immunoSEQ multiplex PCR; TCRdb's copy has only in-frame clones and leaves some out. Of 5,500 to 7,000 clones listed, around 86% are singletons. A remark on this clone: Its cognate antigen is unknown.

This sequence was found in an adult with Crohn's disease. The J gene is TRBJ1-5, the V gene TRBV28, with TRBD1 as a possible D gene (5 bases). The sequenced material came from ileal tissue. CDR3 protein: CASSLGQGRRKNQPQHF. The CDR3 DNA reads TGTGCCAGCAGCCTGGGGCAGGGAAGGAGGAAAAATCAGCCCCAGCATTTT.